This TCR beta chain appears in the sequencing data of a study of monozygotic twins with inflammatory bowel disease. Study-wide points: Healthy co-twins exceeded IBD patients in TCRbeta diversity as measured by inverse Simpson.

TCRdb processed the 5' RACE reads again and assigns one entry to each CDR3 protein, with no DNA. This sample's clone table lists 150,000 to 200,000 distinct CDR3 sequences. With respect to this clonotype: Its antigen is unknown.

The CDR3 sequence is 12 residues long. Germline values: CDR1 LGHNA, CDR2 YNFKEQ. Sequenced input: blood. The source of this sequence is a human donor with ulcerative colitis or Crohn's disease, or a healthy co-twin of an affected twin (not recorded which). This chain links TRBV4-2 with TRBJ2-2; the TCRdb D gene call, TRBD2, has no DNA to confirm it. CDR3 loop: CASSRTGGELFF.